Below are 17 T cell receptor beta chains sequenced from a single sample in a study of shared clonotypes between healthy human individuals. Method: immunoSEQ multiplex PCR; TCRdb's copy keeps in-frame clones and lacks some. The top ten hold approximately 1.2% of the sample, which has about 1.5 million clones, over 95% seen once. Specimen: naive CD4+ T cells sorted from blood. Regarding subset: CD45RA+ positively selected. The receptors originated from a young man in good health.

The chain uses TRBV9 and TRBJ2-1, with D hard to call. Germline V CDR1 and CDR2: SGDLS, YYNGEE. V was shortened by 4 bases and J by 9 bases, with 11 bases between the two germline ends. This CDR3 is built from 12 residues. The CDR3 DNA is TGTGCCAGCAGCCCAATTGGTGGTGAGCAGTTCTTC. It specifies CASSPIGGEQFF. The whole variable domain, filled in from reference TRBV9 and TRBJ2-1, reads DSGVTQTPKHLITATGQRVTLRCSPRSGDLSVYWYQQSLDQGLQFLIQYYNGEERAKGNILERFSAQQFPDLHSELNLSSLELGDSALYFCASSPIGGEQFFGPGTRLTVL.

V usage is TRBV2 and J usage is TRBJ2-1; D may be TRBD2 (6 bases). Germline CDR1 SNHLY, CDR2 FYNNEI. V was shortened by 5 bases and J by 6 bases, with 14 bases between the two germline ends. The CDR3 is 14 amino acids. This CDR3 reads CASSSTSHTNEQFF. The CDR3 DNA reads TGTGCCAGCAGTTCCACTAGCCATACCAATGAGCAGTTCTTC. The full variable domain, its missing parts supplied by reference TRBV2 and TRBJ2-1, is EPEVTQTPSHQVTQMGQEVILRCVPISNHLYFYWYRQILGQKVEFLVSFYNNEISEKSEIFDDQFSVERPDGSNFTLKIRSTKLEDSAMYFCASSSTSHTNEQFFGPGTRLTVL.

This chain links TRBV27 with TRBJ2-7; TRBD2 matches at 8 bases. This CDR3 spans 14 amino acids. Germline lookup yields CDR1 MNHEY and CDR2 SMNVEV (reference sequence). V lost 7 bases, J lost 1 base, and 6 bases stayed unmatched. Here the CDR3 reads CASTGVAGSYEQYF. In DNA form, the CDR3 reads TGTGCCAGCACCGGGGTAGCGGGGTCCTACGAGCAGTACTTC.

J is TRBJ2-1 and V is TRBV10-3; the D gene is possibly TRBD2 (5 bases). The germline gives CDR1 ENHRY, CDR2 SYGVKD. V shed 6 bases and J shed 2 bases, with 17 bases lying between them. This CDR3 contains 16 residues. The CDR3 coding sequence is TGTGCCATCAGCCCACCCTCGGCGGGTGCCTACAATGAGCAGTTCTTC. This translates into CAISPPSAGAYNEQFF.

The gene calls are TRBV11-2 and TRBJ2-7; D gene uncertain. The length of the CDR3 is 14 residues. V lost 4 bases and J 13 bases, leaving 23 bases between the germline ends. CDR1 and CDR2 from the germline V gene are SGHAT and FQNNGV. The CDR3 is CASSSLVQALMTYF. CDR3 nucleotides: TGTGCCAGCAGCTCGCTCGTCCAGGCGCTGATGACATACTTC.

This chain joins TRBV2 and TRBJ2-3, with TRBD2 matching over 11 bases. The CDR3 length is 12 residues. Germline-derived CDR1 and CDR2 are SNHLY and FYNNEI. J was trimmed by 15 bases and V by 7 bases; bases with no gene match: 9. CDR3 DNA: TGTGCCAGCACCTCATCCGGGACTAGCGGTTATTTT. Amino acid sequence: CASTSSGTSGYF.

This chain connects TRBV30 to TRBJ2-7, with TRBD1 matching 8 bases. The germline CDR1 and CDR2 sequences are GTSNPN and SVGIG (reference sequence). The CDR3 has 14 amino acids. J was trimmed by 9 bases and V by 1 base; bases with no gene match: 11. The CDR3 reads CAWSEGQGSYAQYF. CDR3 DNA: TGTGCCTGGAGTGAAGGACAGGGCAGCTATGCGCAGTACTTC. The variable domain in full, with the rest retrieved from reference TRBV30 and TRBJ2-7, is SQTIHQWPATLVQPVGSPLSLECTVEGTSNPNLYWYRQAAGRGLQLLFYSVGIGQISSEVPQNLSASRPQDRQFILSSKKLLLSDSGFYLCAWSEGQGSYAQYFGPGTRLTVT.

The chain uses TRBV5-6 and TRBJ2-1; D gene unclear. CDR1 and CDR2 from the germline V gene are SGHDT and YYEEEE. This CDR3 contains 13 residues. V shed 3 bases and J shed 1 base, with 5 bases lying between them. The chain's CDR3 is CASSYPSYNEQFF. DNA of the CDR3: TGTGCCAGCAGCTACCCTTCCTACAATGAGCAGTTCTTC.

V gene TRBV6-1 combines with J gene TRBJ2-7; 9 positions agree with TRBD1. Per the germline V gene, CDR1 is MNHNS and CDR2 is SASEGT. V lost 7 bases and J lost 2; bases outside the gene matches: 9. The CDR3 has 15 amino acids. Here the CDR3 reads CASTVGTGNPYEQYF. The CDR3 nucleotides are TGTGCCAGCACCGTCGGGACAGGGAACCCCTACGAGCAGTACTTC.

The chain combines TRBV7-9 with TRBJ1-1; D possibly corresponds to TRBD1 (6 bases). CDR1 and CDR2 from the germline V gene are SEHNR and FQNEAQ (reference sequence). V lost 1 base, J lost 5 bases, and 11 bases lay in between. The CDR3 has 14 residues. DNA of the CDR3: TGTGCCAGCAGCTTAGACAGGGTATGGACTGAAGCTTTCTTT. This sequence encodes CASSLDRVWTEAFF.

This chain connects TRBV7-8 to TRBJ2-7; 9 positions match TRBD1. From germline, CDR1 is SGHVS and CDR2 FQNEAQ. Unmatched junction bases numbered 12, after V lost 3 bases and J lost 12 bases. The CDR3 sequence is 14 residues long. The CDR3 bases are TGTGCCAGCAGCTTTCGGGACAGGGATCCGGGAGGGTACTTC. Residues: CASSFRDRDPGGYF. Filled out from reference TRBV7-8 and TRBJ2-7, the complete variable domain reads GAGVSQSPRYKVAKRGQDVALRCDPISGHVSLFWYQQALGQGPEFLTYFQNEAQLDKSGLPSDRFFAERPEGSVSTLKIQRTQQEDSAVYLCASSFRDRDPGGYFGPGTRLTVT.

The chain has TRBV9 and TRBJ2-7, with D possibly being TRBD2 (6 bases). Per germline, CDR1 SGDLS and CDR2 YYNGEE. The CDR3 loop spans 14 amino acids. V was clipped by 0 bases and J by 2 bases, with 9 bases between them. CDR3 sequence reads: CASSVGGVAYEQYF. CDR3 nucleotide sequence: TGTGCCAGCAGCGTAGGGGGGGTCGCCTACGAGCAGTACTTC.

This clone has only a few counts. J is TRBJ2-3 and V is TRBV7-9; the match to TRBD2 covers 9 bases. Trimming cost V 3 bases and J 6 bases; bases outside gene matches: 7. Germline V gene sequence: CDR1 SEHNR, CDR2 FQNEAQ (reference sequence). The CDR3 consists of 15 residues. The CDR3 nucleotides read TGTGCCAGCAGCTTTAGCGGGAGCCCAGGGGATACGCAGTATTTT. Its translation is CASSFSGSPGDTQYF.

The gene calls are TRBV5-1 and TRBJ2-3, with TRBD2 matching over 8 bases. This CDR3 comprises 15 residues. Trimming cost V 3 bases and J 3 bases; bases outside gene matches: 6. The germline V gene encodes CDR1 SGHRS and CDR2 YFSETQ. CDR3 region: CASSSYLAGTDTQYF. As DNA, the CDR3 is TGCGCCAGCAGCTCCTATTTAGCGGGAACAGATACGCAGTATTTT.

The chain combines TRBV19 with TRBJ1-5; TRBD1 agrees at 9 bases. After removal of 6 bases from V and 0 bases from J, the junction contained 6 bases not matched to a gene. This CDR3 is built from 16 residues. The germline gives CDR1 LNHDA, CDR2 SQIVND (reference sequence). The CDR3 nucleotides read TGTGCCAGTAGGTCACAGGGGGCTGGTAGCAATCAGCCCCAGCATTTT. Its translation: CASRSQGAGSNQPQHF.

The rearrangement uses TRBV4-3 and TRBJ2-3, with 12 bases identical to TRBD2. Germline CDR1 is LGHNA and CDR2 is YSLEER. Losses at the gene ends were 4 bases for V and 3 bases for J; bases not matched to a gene: 2. This CDR3 has 15 amino acids. In nucleotides, the CDR3 is TGCGCCAGCAGCCTACTAGCGGGAGGTACAGATACGCAGTATTTT. It is translated as CASSLLAGGTDTQYF.

J is TRBJ2-1 and V is TRBV6-1; tentatively, D is TRBD1 (6 bases). Per the germline V gene, CDR1 is MNHNS and CDR2 is SASEGT. The CDR3 is 15 residues long. V lost 4 bases and J lost 0, with 10 bases in between. The CDR3 DNA follows: TGTGCCAGCAGTGTACAGGGAAGCTCCTACAATGAGCAGTTCTTC. Translating it yields CASSVQGSSYNEQFF.